Shown below are 8 T cell receptor beta chains from a single sample sequenced in a study of blood T cell repertoires in COVID-19. Produced via immunoSEQ multiplex PCR; TCRdb's table is partial and in-frame only. The data show around 230,000 clones, 83% seen once. Sequenced: peripheral blood. The receptors derive from a woman in her 70s with active or convalescent COVID-19.

The chain recombines TRBV4-1 with TRBJ1-5; no clear D. Germline V gene data show CDR1 as MGHRA and CDR2 as YSYEKL. CDR3 length: 16 residues. Deletions cut 2 bases from V and 3 bases from J, with 14 bases between. The CDR3 region has the DNA TGCGCCAGCAGCCAACTTGGACGGGGAAACAATCAGCCCCAGCATTTT. Translating it yields CASSQLGRGNNQPQHF.

This clone was counted a few times. The chain couples TRBV29-1 to TRBJ2-7, with 12 bases that match TRBD1. CDR1 and CDR2 from the germline V gene are SQVTM and ANQGSEA. The CDR3 runs to 16 residues. Germline trimming cut 5 bases from V and 5 bases from J; bases unmatched to any gene: 13. CDR3 nucleotides: TGCAGCGTTCTCAGGGACAGGGGGCGTCCGGCAGACGAGCAGTACTTC. Translation gives CSVLRDRGRPADEQYF.

V gene TRBV30 combines with J gene TRBJ1-1, with TRBD1 matching over 8 bases. V lost 0 bases and J lost 7; bases outside the gene matches: 7. Per germline, CDR1 GTSNPN and CDR2 SVGIG (reference sequence). The CDR3 consists of 14 residues. The CDR3 reads CAWSVSQGGIEAFF. CDR3 bases: TGTGCCTGGAGTGTATCACAGGGGGGGATTGAAGCTTTCTTT.

The rearrangement joins TRBV5-1 to TRBJ2-5; tentative D call: TRBD1 (6 bases). This CDR3 has 15 amino acids. Germline V gene sequence: CDR1 SGHRS, CDR2 YFSETQ. V was pared by 1 base and J by 5 bases, with 15 bases between. The CDR3 sequence is CASSLMTGYGETQYF. Here the CDR3 DNA reads TGCGCCAGCAGCTTGATGACAGGCTATGGGGAGACCCAGTACTTC.

The chain recombines TRBV2 with TRBJ2-2; 8 bases map to TRBD2. Germline CDR1 SNHLY, CDR2 FYNNEI. The CDR3 contains 17 residues. The V gene end was trimmed by 7 bases and the J gene end by 5 bases; junction bases not matched to a gene: 15. The CDR3, as DNA: TGTGCCAGCAAGCCGCGGGGGAGCGGGAGATGGACCGGGGAGCTGTTTTTT. Protein: CASKPRGSGRWTGELFF.

This chain joins TRBV29-1 and TRBJ1-2; D not certain. Trimming cost V 0 bases and J 8 bases, with 19 bases left between them. Per germline, CDR1 SQVTM and CDR2 ANQGSEA. The CDR3 covers 15 residues. The CDR3 coding sequence is TGCAGCGTTGAAGATAGAGGGCACCTCTTCGTAGGCTACACCTTC. The encoded protein is CSVEDRGHLFVGYTF.

The table lists this clone with a count of one. This chain joins TRBV5-5 and TRBJ1-2; D uncertain. Trimming left V 1 base short and J 1 base short, with 11 bases between. The germline gives CDR1 SGHKS, CDR2 YYEKEE (reference sequence). This CDR3 is built from 15 residues. The CDR3 DNA reads as TGTGCCAGCAGCTTGACCTCGGTATTTAACTATGGCTACACCTTC. Protein sequence: CASSLTSVFNYGYTF. Supplemented by reference TRBV5-5 and TRBJ1-2, the full variable domain reads DAGVTQSPTHLIKTRGQQVTLRCSPISGHKSVSWYQQVLGQGPQFIFQYYEKEERGRGNFPDRFSARQFPNYSSELNVNALLLGDSALYLCASSLTSVFNYGYTFGSGTRLTVV.

The chain links TRBV6-4 to TRBJ1-1; no reliable D call. Germline assignment: CDR1 MRHNA and CDR2 SNTAGT. Trimming stripped 4 bases from V and 1 base from J, with 7 bases between. The CDR3 length is 13 residues. CDR3 sequence (DNA): TGTGCCAGCAGTGCTAGAGAGAACACTGAAGCTTTCTTT. This codes for CASSARENTEAFF.